Reported below is one T cell receptor beta chain. This specimen comes from a study of human CD8 memory T cell subsets. Germline V gene data show CDR1 as MNHNS and CDR2 as SASEGT. CDR3 length: 15 residues. TCR beta libraries were made by UMI-labeled 5' RACE. Original handling: Across the sequenced material, each individual TCR beta library was found to contain somewhere between roughly 2,600 and 20,000 functional CDR3 beta clonotypes. TCRdb re-analyzed the 5' RACE reads; it lists each CDR3 protein once, without DNA. In this record, the V and J calls reflect TCRdb's handling and not the investigators' own analysis. The sample holds more than 4,500 distinct CDR3 sequences.

This rearrangement joins TRBV6-1 to TRBJ2-3; the TRBD1 assignment by TCRdb is unverifiable without DNA. This TCR was recovered from a human donor in good health. Input material: CD8+ effector memory T cells (TEM) sorted from PBMCs. This sample's subset: effector memory CD8 T cells, CCR7- CD45RO+ CD95+. CDR3 amino acids: CASSEALGGTDTQYF.